This TCR beta chain came from a study of cytomegalovirus exposure and HLA in healthy donors (dated by TCRdb to about 2017). Regarding the study in general: According to an earlier analysis of 587 of the donors, some 170 million T cells yielded 117 million unique TCR beta sequences and approximately 300 Gb of sequence data. Because of strong linkage in the cohort, four to six DR-DQ haplotypes were treated as single units for association and clustering. Typing coverage differed by locus: A, B, C, DRB1 and DQB1 were typed in about 629-630 donors, DQA1 in roughly 500, DPA1 in some 570, and DPB1 in approximately 450. In the later analysis, no new phenotypic data were used to find candidate immune exposures; instead, reliance was placed on TCR beta sequences and their occurrence across donors. Of the roughly 430 genotyped donors, about 80% fell in the genetic ancestry cluster associated with self-reported Caucasian donors. The aim of the study was to test whether cataloging public T cell receptors could identify signatures of past pathogen exposure. All discovery cohort repertoires had been generated on a single sequencing platform. Alongside the repertoire data, information on donor age, sex, ethnicity and CMV serostatus was compiled. In an earlier analysis of roughly 540 of the donors, high-throughput TCR beta sequencing was used to judge whether each TCR beta V gene segment behaved as functional or pseudogenic. An early release that covered fewer than 750 HLA-typed donors contained 250 to 350 gigabases of sequencing data and 75 million to 100 million unique TCR sequences. HLA typing included class I and class II loci at four-digit resolution. To study patterns of TCR occurrence, a later analysis re-analyzed previously published TCR beta repertoires from under 750 donors and added high-resolution HLA genotyping. Along with the approximately 600-subject first cohort, a separate validation cohort of around 110 different subjects was used. A later genetic analysis took genome-wide SNP genotypes for about 55% of the 666 donors and used that subset as a discovery cohort. The T cell repertoires of several hundred subjects were profiled by immunosequencing and related to cytomegalovirus serostatus. To predict cytomegalovirus infection status, the study brought together high-throughput TCR immunosequencing, statistical association of individual TCRs with disease status, and machine learning. Across some 400 genotyped donors of the cohort, an average of about 240,000 unique TCR beta nucleotide sequences per donor were sequenced, and 15% to 20% of those sequences were non-productive. Points the paper makes about the study in general: Because HLA typing was unavailable for some donors at each locus, only the typed subset was used in association tests. Cytomegalovirus status was reported to be diagnosed by the classifier with high specificity and sensitivity in both the original and validation cohorts. In vitro tests confirmed that three of the cytomegalovirus-associated TCR beta chains recognize cytomegalovirus antigens. Strong co-occurrence of HLA alleles, especially DR and DQ, made assigning TCR associations to individual alleles difficult. Because the 87-base-pair reads could not distinguish some IMGT-functional V segments, including TRBV6-2 and TRBV6-3, those segments were excluded. The earlier analysis of 587 of the donors excluded roughly 17 rarely observed V segments, including chromosome 9 orphons, because counts were too low. In a later analysis, HLA-associated TCR beta chains were found to be more clonally expanded and to have lower generation probabilities than equally common non-associated chains. A further reported finding was that TCR beta sequences accurately predicted the HLA-A and HLA-B alleles for most subjects in the first cohort. It was suggested by the authors that the approach could potentially be generalized to other disease states and immunological phenotypes. A later genetic analysis reported fewer N-insertions in productive TCRs among donors in an Asian-associated ancestry cluster than the roughly 620-donor mean. A cluster of highly shared sequence variants was judged likely to represent a technical artifact of the sequencing pipeline. CMV serostatus was the only immune exposure information available for the cohort. The cohort was sequenced for TCR beta chains only, and without alpha or paired-chain data the features that could be detected were limited. Several of the top co-occurrence clusters appeared to be linked to parvovirus B19, influenza, CMV and Epstein-Barr virus, according to a later analysis. According to a later analysis, TCR association rates differed among HLA loci, with DRB1 alleles showing the most associated TCRs and HLA-C alleles showing the fewest. Linkage disequilibrium might explain the correlated functional status among segregating V segments, but an unknown experimental factor could not be ruled out. Most TCR sequences were observed very rarely across donors, whereas some public TCRs were present in many individuals. A later analysis found that most CMV-associated TCR beta chains appeared HLA-restricted, with HLA associations seemingly driven largely by CMV exposure. Roughly uniform sequencing depth across donors was assumed in presence/absence analyses, although this assumption may not hold. A total of about 150 TCR beta chains were listed by the study as associated with cytomegalovirus. An earlier analysis of some 590 of the donors showed that most TCR beta V segments appeared in productive rearrangements either about 90% or about 30% of the time, which broadly matched IMGT annotations. In a later genetic analysis, a missense DCLRE1C variant was associated with V-gene and J-gene trimming of TCR beta chains, and the association was replicated in an independent cohort. In a later analysis, around 15,000 TCR beta sequences were associated with specific HLA alleles at a false discovery rate of 0.05.

The library was produced with the immunoSEQ multiplex PCR assay. For the multiplex PCR, a mixture combining 60 forward primers for TCR Vbeta segments and 13 reverse primers for TCR Jbeta segments was used. The CDR3 region of rearranged TCR beta genes was amplified from genomic DNA with a multiplex PCR assay. The Illumina HiSeq System was used to sequence the amplified TCR beta libraries as 87-base-pair reads. Regarding the original processing steps: Across the roughly 600 repertoires, a later analysis counted about 81 million unique TCR beta chains, approximately 10 million of which were shared by at least two donors. A nearest-neighbor algorithm error-corrected the raw reads and collapsed the reads into unique sequences, merging closely related sequences to remove PCR and sequencing errors. Alignment of CDR3 sequences to IMGT reference sequences was used to assign V, D and J gene segments. For a sequence to be retained, a match of at least six nucleotides was required to both a V gene segment and a J gene segment. Rearrangements were called productive when the CDR3 lacked stop codons and stayed in frame with V and J; all others were non-productive. CDR3 was defined by IMGT convention, running from the second conserved V-encoded cysteine to the conserved J-encoded phenylalanine. In an earlier analysis of around 600 of the donors, sequences lacking an unambiguous match to a single V gene segment were excluded. In an earlier analysis of several hundred of the donors, V segments were called functional above 56.7% productive rearrangements and were called segregating when the between-donor standard deviation exceeded 5%. A statistical classification framework was built to diagnose cytomegalovirus status from the catalog of TCR beta chain sequences. A later analysis assigned V and J genes by comparing TCR nucleotide sequences with IMGT/GENE-DB human TR gene sequences. The TCRdist pipeline was used in a later analysis to assign CDR3 sequences and most-parsimonious VDJ recombination scenarios. In a later analysis, every TCR beta chain was defined by the combination of its CDR3 amino acid sequence and its V-gene family, and reads without a unique V-gene family were dropped. In a later analysis, a few hundred highly shared, low-generation-probability nucleotide sequences were removed to address suspected cross-contamination and a sequencing artifact. For each public chain, a later analysis derived a clonal expansion index from normalized ranks of inferred template counts within each repertoire. Generation probabilities in a later analysis came from a VDJ recombination model fitted to out-of-frame rearrangements, and those results were checked against IGoR. Hypergeometric tests were used in a later analysis to score TCR-TCR, TCR-HLA and TCR-CMV co-occurrence, with a repertoire-size bias correction applied to the TCR pairs. To estimate false discovery rates, a later analysis permuted the HLA or CMV assignments 20 times. A later analysis grouped co-occurring TCRs with DBSCAN, adding TCRdist sequence similarity when clustering within HLA-allele-positive subsets. Repertoires with fewer than 30,000 or more than 120,000 public chains, plus five repertoires with anomalous nucleotide sharing, were excluded from co-occurrence clustering. TCRdb provides this immuneACCESS table in a form limited to in-frame rearrangements. Some clones are lacking; in checked studies, under half of them reflect an unresolved V gene, and why the rest are absent is not known. The V and J calls and clone size are taken from that table; D and trimming were inferred from the DNA. This sample holds a few hundred thousand clones; approximately 80% were observed only once. About 3% of the sample goes to the ten largest clones.

In regard to this clone: Its antigen is unknown. Per-nucleotide qualities are absent, and no much larger clonotype sits a single base away.

In total, just over 650 healthy bone marrow donors made up the cohort. Cohort members were all nominally healthy when sampled, although unrecorded immune exposures were likely present. The donor tested CMV seronegative, placing the donor among the 350 or so seronegative members of the cohort. Every donor gave a peripheral blood sample, and the peripheral blood mononuclear cells from that sample were used for TCR beta sequencing. Genomic DNA was extracted from the blood cell samples with the Qiagen DNeasy Blood Extraction Kit. From its cysteine to its phenylalanine, the CDR3 spans 14 amino acids. Kept here is only the CDR3 DNA, which spans 42 bases and is read in frame from base 1. Based on the germline V gene, the CDR1 and CDR2 sequences are SGHTA and FQGNSA. The V end loses 0 bases and the J end loses 6 bases, and a stretch of 6 bases separates them.

Input material: PBMCs. The chain is assembled from TRBV7-2 and TRBJ1-6, with the D gene call left open. This clonotype was sampled from a man aged 25 to 45 in good health and CMV-seronegative. CDR3 sequence: CASSLASSNSPLHF. The bases read TGTGCCAGCAGCTTAGCGTCTAGTAATTCACCCCTCCACTTT. The CDR3 plus the reference TRBV7-2 and TRBJ1-6 genes for the other parts give the full variable domain: GAGVSQSPSNKVTEKGKDVELRCDPISGHTALYWYRQSLGQGLEFLIYFQGNSAPDKSGLPSDRFSAERTGGSVSTLTIQRTQQEDSAVYLCASSLASSNSPLHFGNGTRLTVT.